The 6 T cell receptor beta chains given below trace back to one sample, sequenced in a study of shared clonotypes between healthy human individuals. Some clones are missing from TCRdb's copy, which holds only in-frame ones; the method was immunoSEQ multiplex PCR. The profile covers hundreds of thousands of clones, with around 72% appearing a single time and 1.5% to 2% taken by the ten largest. The specimen was memory CD4+ T cells sorted from blood. Indicated subset: CD45RA-negative fraction. Receptors originate from a woman aged 30 to 39 in good health.

The gene calls are TRBV29-1 and TRBJ1-4, with D unclear. CDR3 length: 12 residues. The V end was cut by 7 bases, the J end by 4 bases, with 10 bases between. Germline V gene lookup returns CDR1 SQVTM and CDR2 ANQGSEA. In DNA form, the CDR3 reads TGCAGCGCAACTTCAAGTAATGAAAAACTGTTTTTT. Amino acid sequence: CSATSSNEKLFF.

The CDR3 loop is CASSDWGVEYF. DNA of the CDR3: TGCGCCAGCTCGGATTGGGGAGTGGAGTACTTC. The genes are TRBV10-2 and TRBJ2-7; D may be TRBD2 (5 bases). Germline-derived CDR1 and CDR2 are WSHSY and SAAADI. This CDR3 has 11 amino acids. Trimming left V 8 bases short and J 11 bases short, with 16 bases between.

The chain employs TRBV27 and TRBJ1-1; 8 bases are shared with TRBD1. Trimming took 5 bases from V and 4 from J; bases not matched to a gene: 6. The length of the CDR3 is 14 residues. Germline assignment: CDR1 MNHEY and CDR2 SMNVEV (reference sequence). The CDR3 sequence is CASSTDTGGTEAFF. The DNA for the CDR3 is TGTGCCAGCAGTACCGACACAGGGGGCACTGAAGCTTTCTTT.

V gene TRBV27 combines with J gene TRBJ1-4; 7 bases agree with TRBD1. The V gene end was trimmed by 3 bases and the J gene end by 7 bases; junction bases not matched to a gene: 8. Germline CDR1 and CDR2: MNHEY and SMNVEV (reference sequence). The CDR3 sequence is 15 residues long. CDR3 loop: CASSFGGRGAEKLFF. The DNA for the CDR3 is TGTGCCAGCAGTTTCGGGGGCAGGGGGGCTGAAAAACTGTTTTTT.

The chain employs TRBV27 and TRBJ2-3; D is uncertain. V was shortened by 4 bases and J by 2 bases, with 10 bases between the two germline ends. The length of the CDR3 is 14 residues. Germline assignment: CDR1 MNHEY and CDR2 SMNVEV (reference sequence). This chain's CDR3 is CASSSSWNTDTQYF. The CDR3 DNA sequence: TGTGCCAGCAGTTCCAGCTGGAACACAGATACGCAGTATTTT.

This clone appeared a few times. The chain recombines TRBV28 with TRBJ1-4; 7 bases are shared with TRBD1. The CDR3 runs 14 residues. Germline-derived CDR1 and CDR2 are MDHEN and SYDVKM. J lost 10 bases, V lost 6 bases, and 11 bases had no gene match. CDR3 amino acids: CASSGLQGFGKLFF. CDR3 sequence (DNA): TGTGCCAGCAGCGGGTTACAGGGGTTTGGAAAACTGTTTTTT.